The 32 T cell receptor beta chains below were found in one sample sequenced in a study of T cells after posttransplantation cyclophosphamide. Sequencing used immunoSEQ multiplex PCR; TCRdb keeps in-frame clones, though not all of them. The sample gives thousands of clones, 60% to 85% of which show up once; roughly a quarter is in the top ten. The sequencing input was memory CD4+ T cells sorted from blood. The receptors come from a woman in her forties or fifties in good health and a related stem cell transplant donor.

The chain is built from TRBV11-3 and TRBJ2-2, with D possibly TRBD2 on 5 matching bases. This CDR3 comprises 16 residues. The V gene lost 5 bases and the J gene lost 6 bases, with 19 bases spanning the gap. Germline V gives CDR1 SGHNT, CDR2 YENEEA. The CDR3 region is CASSLQSRFSAGELFF. The CDR3 coding sequence is TGTGCCAGCAGCCTTCAGAGCCGATTTAGCGCCGGGGAGCTGTTTTTT.

The chain links TRBV18 to TRBJ2-1; D is undetermined. The CDR3 spans 15 residues. Trimming removed 3 bases from V and 4 bases from J, with 13 bases in between. Germline V gene sequence: CDR1 KGHSH, CDR2 LQKENI. The DNA of the CDR3 is TGTGCCAGCTCACCTTCCACAGCCCGTTACAATGAGCAGTTCTTC. Residues: CASSPSTARYNEQFF.

The chain joins TRBV19 to TRBJ1-5, with D possibly matching TRBD1 (5 bases). The CDR3 sequence is 15 residues long. V lost 11 bases and J lost 0, with 17 bases in between. Germline values: CDR1 LNHDA, CDR2 SQIVND (reference sequence). DNA of the CDR3: TGTGCCCCCTCCCAAGAGACAGATAGCAATCAGCCCCAGCATTTT. Protein sequence: CAPSQETDSNQPQHF.

The chain carries TRBV6-5 and TRBJ1-1; weak D call: TRBD1 (5 bases). V lost 2 bases and J lost 3, with 10 bases in between. Germline V lookup: CDR1 MNHEY, CDR2 SVGAGI. The CDR3 totals 14 residues. CDR3 in amino acids: CASSYRRTHTEAFF. The DNA of the CDR3 is TGTGCCAGCAGTTACCGCCGGACACACACTGAAGCTTTCTTT.

This chain joins TRBV5-1 and TRBJ2-7; 9 bases agree with TRBD1. The ends lost 4 bases at V and 0 bases at J; junction bases unmatched: 8. CDR3 length equals 16 residues. Germline V gene lookup returns CDR1 SGHRS and CDR2 YFSETQ. CDR3 nucleotide sequence: TGCGCCAGCAGCAAGGGACAGGGAAGGAGCTCCTACGAGCAGTACTTC. Residues: CASSKGQGRSSYEQYF.

This chain links TRBV5-1 with TRBJ2-3; 15 bases align to TRBD2. Unmatched junction bases numbered 6, after V lost 4 bases and J lost 3 bases. This CDR3 is 17 amino acids long. The germline CDR1 and CDR2 sequences are SGHRS and YFSETQ. The CDR3 sequence is CASSRRTSGRVTDTQYF. The CDR3 coding sequence is TGCGCCAGCAGCCGCCGGACTAGCGGGAGGGTAACAGATACGCAGTATTTT.

The genes are TRBV7-9 and TRBJ2-1; 14 bases are shared with TRBD2. Germline V lookup: CDR1 SEHNR, CDR2 FQNEAQ (reference sequence). This CDR3 has 15 amino acids. The junction had 3 bases not matched to a gene; V was cut back by 3 bases and J by 8 bases. CDR3 in amino acids: CASSFGTSGSYEQFF. CDR3 nucleotides: TGTGCCAGCAGCTTCGGGACTAGCGGGAGCTATGAGCAGTTCTTC.

V usage is TRBV7-2 and J usage is TRBJ2-7; 7 nucleotides agree with TRBD1. From germline, CDR1 is SGHTA and CDR2 FQGNSA. The CDR3 totals 14 residues. The ends lost 5 bases at V and 6 bases at J; junction bases unmatched: 10. The CDR3 loop is CASSHDRDRFEQYF. For the CDR3, the DNA is TGTGCCAGCAGCCACGACAGGGACCGTTTCGAGCAGTACTTC. Using reference TRBV7-2 and TRBJ2-7 for the parts outside the CDR3, the full variable domain is GAGVSQSPSNKVTEKGKDVELRCDPISGHTALYWYRQSLGQGLEFLIYFQGNSAPDKSGLPSDRFSAERTGGSVSTLTIQRTQQEDSAVYLCASSHDRDRFEQYFGPGTRLTVT.

The chain employs TRBV27 and TRBJ2-5; 7 bases fit TRBD1. The V and J ends lost 6 bases and 4 bases, in that order; junction bases with no gene match: 8. Germline CDR1 is MNHEY and CDR2 is SMNVEV (reference sequence). The CDR3 runs 14 residues. The CDR3 reads CASSHPYRGETQYF. The CDR3 bases are TGTGCCAGCAGCCACCCTTACAGGGGAGAGACCCAGTACTTC.

V and J are TRBV6-1 and TRBJ2-1; 9 bases line up with TRBD2. Germline CDR1 MNHNS, CDR2 SASEGT. V lost 4 bases, J lost 4 bases, and 5 bases stayed unmatched. This CDR3 has 15 residues. The CDR3 DNA sequence: TGTGCCAGCAGTGCTCGACTAGCGGAATACAATGAGCAGTTCTTC. It codes for CASSARLAEYNEQFF.

V is TRBV23-1 and J is TRBJ1-2; D perhaps matches TRBD1 (6 bases). TRBV23-1 is recorded as an ORF, its role being uncertain. The CDR3 is 11 residues long. V was pared by 8 bases and J by 8 bases, with 12 bases between. Here the CDR3 reads CASGGGSGYTF. The CDR3 coding sequence is TGCGCCAGCGGGGGGGGCTCAGGCTACACCTTC.

The chain couples TRBV10-1 to TRBJ2-5, with TRBD2 matching 12 bases. The CDR3 spans 14 residues. V gave up 5 bases and J gave up 3 bases; unmatched junction bases: 1. Germline lookup yields CDR1 WNHNN and CDR2 SYGVQD (reference sequence). DNA of the CDR3: TGCGCCAGCAGTCGGACTAGCGGGAAAGAGACCCAGTACTTC. It translates to CASSRTSGKETQYF.

The V call is TRBV5-3, the J call TRBJ1-1; weak D call: TRBD1 (6 bases). Being an ORF, TRBV5-3 has a function that is uncertain. Trimming took off 2 bases at V and 1 base at J, with 12 bases between the two ends. There are 15 residues in the CDR3. The CDR3 region has the DNA TGTGCCAGAAGCTTTAGACAGGCGACGAACACTGAAGCTTTCTTT. Its translation is CARSFRQATNTEAFF.

This clone was found a few times. This rearrangement joins TRBV19 to TRBJ1-1; D uncertain. Trimming left V 4 bases short and J 6 bases short, with 6 bases between. CDR3 size: 11 residues. Germline CDR1 and CDR2: LNHDA and SQIVND (reference sequence). The CDR3 DNA reads as TGTGCCAGTAGTAAGAGGGCTGAAGCTTTCTTT. Its translation: CASSKRAEAFF.

The chain combines TRBV29-1 with TRBJ2-7; 10 bases line up with TRBD2. Germline V lookup: CDR1 SQVTM, CDR2 ANQGSEA. The CDR3 consists of 13 residues. V was pared by 3 bases and J by 5 bases, with 4 bases of the junction left unmatched. CDR3 bases: TGCAGCGTTGAGCCTAGCGGGAGCAACGAGCAGTACTTC. This sequence encodes CSVEPSGSNEQYF.

The CDR3 loop reads CASSPQDRTSGRGETQYF. In DNA form, the CDR3 reads TGTGCCAGCAGCCCCCAAGACCGGACTAGCGGGAGAGGAGAGACCCAGTACTTC. The genes are TRBV4-2 and TRBJ2-5, with 13 bases fitting TRBD2. The CDR3 is made up of 18 amino acids. CDR1 is LGHNA, CDR2 YNFKEQ, per germline. Trimming at V came to 4 bases and at J to 4 bases, leaving 12 bases not matched to a gene.

The rearrangement links TRBV9 to TRBJ2-5; 9 bases align to TRBD1. The end of the DNA fits TRBJ2-7 better, so the J call may be wrong. The CDR3 loop spans 14 amino acids. Looked up from germline, CDR1 is SGDLS and CDR2 is YYNGEE. CDR3 sequence: CASSPTDRGYEQYF. DNA for the CDR3: TGTGCCAGCAGCCCTACCGACAGGGGGTACGAGCAGTACTTC.

The chain links TRBV10-2 to TRBJ1-5; D unresolved. V was trimmed by 6 bases and J by 6 bases, leaving 9 bases between them. CDR3 length equals 12 residues. Germline loops: CDR1 WSHSY, CDR2 SAAADI. CDR3 coding DNA: TGCGCCAGCAGCGAAACGGGTCAGCCCCAGCATTTT. It is translated as CASSETGQPQHF.

V usage is TRBV7-2 and J usage is TRBJ2-1; possibly TRBD2 for D (5 bases). V lost 6 bases, J lost 2 bases, and 20 bases lay in between. CDR1 is SGHTA and CDR2 is FQGNSA in the germline V gene. This CDR3 spans 17 amino acids. CDR3 loop: CASRAISGSQAYNEQFF. The CDR3, as DNA: TGTGCCAGCAGAGCCATTTCGGGGAGTCAGGCCTACAATGAGCAGTTCTTC.

This clone appeared a single time. The chain uses TRBV7-9 and TRBJ2-7; D possibly corresponds to TRBD2 (6 bases). Germline V gives CDR1 SEHNR, CDR2 FQNEAQ (reference sequence). The length of the CDR3 is 15 residues. Trimming took off 1 base at V and 7 bases at J, with 17 bases between the two ends. The CDR3 here is CASSLETGGGLEQYF. For the CDR3, the DNA is TGTGCCAGCAGCTTAGAAACCGGGGGAGGTTTAGAGCAGTACTTC. The full variable domain, completed using reference TRBV7-9 and TRBJ2-7, is DTGVSQNPRHKITKRGQNVTFRCDPISEHNRLYWYRQTLGQGPEFLTYFQNEAQLEKSRLLSDRFSAERPKGSFSTLEIQRTEQGDSAMYLCASSLETGGGLEQYFGPGTRLTVT.

The chain uses TRBV7-9 and TRBJ2-7, with 7 bases that match TRBD1. Trimming cost V 2 bases and J 3 bases; bases outside gene matches: 1. Germline V lookup: CDR1 SEHNR, CDR2 FQNEAQ (reference sequence). This CDR3 comprises 13 residues. This CDR3 is CASSLSGGYEQYF. The CDR3 coding sequence is TGTGCCAGCAGCTTATCAGGGGGCTACGAGCAGTACTTC.

The chain uses TRBV18 and TRBJ1-1; maybe TRBD1 (5 bases). Trimming pared 6 bases from V and 5 bases from J, leaving 19 bases between. Germline CDR1 reads KGHSH; CDR2 reads LQKENI. The CDR3 is 15 amino acids. CDR3 protein: CASSRFQGSETEAFF. In nucleotides, the CDR3 is TGTGCCAGCTCCCGTTTTCAGGGATCCGAAACTGAAGCTTTCTTT.

The count of this clone is one. V and J are TRBV4-1 and TRBJ2-1; 10 nucleotides align to TRBD1. V shed 1 base and J 7 bases; nucleotides not matched to a gene: 4. Per the germline V gene, CDR1 is MGHRA and CDR2 is YSYEKL. This CDR3 has 15 amino acids. This CDR3 is CASSQGQGAWNEQFF. The CDR3 region has the DNA TGCGCCAGCAGCCAAGGACAGGGGGCTTGGAATGAGCAGTTCTTC.

The rearrangement links TRBV18 to TRBJ2-7, with D perhaps matching TRBD2 (5 bases). CDR1 KGHSH and CDR2 LQKENI come from the germline V gene. V was clipped by 1 base and J by 2 bases, with 9 bases between them. This CDR3 comprises 14 residues. CDR3 loop: CASSPRAAAYEQYF. The CDR3 DNA is TGTGCCAGCTCACCACGAGCGGCTGCCTACGAGCAGTACTTC.

This clone has a single count. An end of the junction differs from the germline gene, which may be a read error. V usage is TRBV7-2 and J usage is TRBJ2-1, with TRBD2 matching over 12 bases. This CDR3 is built from 15 residues. Per the germline V gene, CDR1 is SGHTA and CDR2 is FQGNSA. The CDR3 nucleotides are TGTGCCAGCAGCCTAGCGGGAGGGCCGGGAAATGAGCAGTTCTTC. As protein: CASSLAGGPGNEQFF.

V usage is TRBV11-1 and J usage is TRBJ2-1; 8 bases line up with TRBD2. Germline CDR1 and CDR2: SGHAT and FQDESV (reference sequence). V shed 0 bases and J 4 bases; nucleotides not matched to a gene: 2. CDR3 size: 15 residues. The CDR3 DNA is TGTGCCAGCAGCTTAGCGCAGCGGGGGTACAATGAGCAGTTCTTC. It encodes CASSLAQRGYNEQFF.

V gene TRBV7-2 combines with J gene TRBJ2-5; 8 bases fit TRBD2. With 0 bases clipped from V and 13 bases from J, the junction kept 10 bases outside the gene matches. Germline values: CDR1 SGHTA, CDR2 FQGNSA. The CDR3 consists of 14 residues. CDR3 region: CASSLASGAMFPYF. CDR3 DNA sequence: TGTGCCAGCAGCTTAGCTAGCGGGGCTATGTTCCCGTACTTC.

The chain combines TRBV30 with TRBJ1-1; D remains unclear. The CDR3 sequence is 13 residues long. CDR1 is GTSNPN and CDR2 is SVGIG in the germline V gene (reference sequence). V shed 0 bases and J shed 4 bases, with 9 bases lying between them. CDR3 amino acids: CAWSVDEGTEAFF. CDR3 DNA: TGTGCCTGGAGTGTAGACGAGGGCACTGAAGCTTTCTTT.

This clone was recorded only once. The chain is built from TRBV19 and TRBJ1-2; D is unresolved. The CDR3 totals 15 residues. V lost 2 bases to trimming and J lost 4 bases, with 14 bases between them. CDR1 is LNHDA and CDR2 is SQIVND in the germline V gene (reference sequence). Here the CDR3 reads CASSISAGSGYGYTF. The CDR3, as DNA: TGTGCCAGTAGTATAAGTGCCGGATCGGGCTATGGCTACACCTTC.

The chain carries TRBV7-9 and TRBJ2-7; maybe TRBD1 (5 bases). V lost 0 bases and J lost 1, with 10 bases in between. The CDR3 totals 15 residues. The germline gives CDR1 SEHNR, CDR2 FQNEAQ (reference sequence). CDR3 bases: TGTGCCAGCAGCTTAGCAGGGGTCCCGTCCTACGAGCAGTACTTC. This encodes CASSLAGVPSYEQYF.

There are a few counts of this clone. The chain links TRBV5-1 to TRBJ1-4, with D unclear. The CDR3 is 13 residues long. The germline V and J ends were trimmed by 1 base and 8 bases, with 9 bases remaining between them. CDR1 is SGHRS, CDR2 YFSETQ, per germline. The CDR3 coding sequence is TGCGCCAGCAGCTTGTTGGGCGGGGAAAAACTGTTTTTT. Its protein is CASSLLGGEKLFF.

This sequence joins TRBV2 and TRBJ2-2; D is possibly TRBD1 (6 bases). CDR1 is SNHLY, CDR2 FYNNEI, per germline. Trimming left V 7 bases short and J 1 base short, with 13 bases between. The CDR3 covers 15 residues. The CDR3 DNA reads TGTGCCAGCAACTCGGGACAAAGGAACACCGGGGAGCTGTTTTTT. Its translation: CASNSGQRNTGELFF.